Given below is one T cell receptor (beta chain) in context. The authors' processing: From reference gene primer amplification, estimates of nucleated cell counts were derived. Here immunoSEQ multiplex PCR was the method, and the copy in TCRdb shows in-frame clones only, minus some. That table gives V, J and clone size, and the DNA gave D and trimming. Here the sample spans some 91,000 clones, less than 90% being singletons. This record belongs to a study of blood T cell repertoires in COVID-19. Study in general: The United States, Italy and Spain provided the acute and convalescent COVID-19 samples. The cDNA or gDNA used as material had been derived from T cells, B-cell-depleted T cells, or PBMCs.

V lost 5 bases, J lost 0 bases, and 9 bases lay in between. Germline V lookup: CDR1 SGHTA, CDR2 FQGNSA. There are 14 residues in the CDR3. The clonotype originates from a human donor in a cohort sampled during active COVID-19. Sequencing used peripheral blood. The chain has TRBV7-2 and TRBJ2-3; D gene ambiguous. The chain's CDR3 is CASSRETSTDTQYF. The CDR3 DNA is TGTGCCAGCAGCAGAGAAACTAGCACAGATACGCAGTATTTT.